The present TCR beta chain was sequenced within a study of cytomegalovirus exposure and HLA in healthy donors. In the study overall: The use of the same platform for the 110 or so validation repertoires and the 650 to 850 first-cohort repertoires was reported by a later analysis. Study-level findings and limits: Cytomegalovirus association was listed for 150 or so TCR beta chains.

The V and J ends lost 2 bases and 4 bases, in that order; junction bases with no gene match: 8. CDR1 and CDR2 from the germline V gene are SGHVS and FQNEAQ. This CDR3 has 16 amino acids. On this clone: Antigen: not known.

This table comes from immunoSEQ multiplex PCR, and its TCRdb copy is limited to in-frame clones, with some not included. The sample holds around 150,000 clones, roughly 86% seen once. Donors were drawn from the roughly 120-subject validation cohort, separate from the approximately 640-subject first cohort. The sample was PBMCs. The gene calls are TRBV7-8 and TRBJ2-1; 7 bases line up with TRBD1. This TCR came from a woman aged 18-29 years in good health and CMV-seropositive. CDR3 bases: TGTGCCAGCAGCTTACCAACCGGGACAGCATACAATGAGCAGTTCTTC. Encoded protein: CASSLPTGTAYNEQFF.